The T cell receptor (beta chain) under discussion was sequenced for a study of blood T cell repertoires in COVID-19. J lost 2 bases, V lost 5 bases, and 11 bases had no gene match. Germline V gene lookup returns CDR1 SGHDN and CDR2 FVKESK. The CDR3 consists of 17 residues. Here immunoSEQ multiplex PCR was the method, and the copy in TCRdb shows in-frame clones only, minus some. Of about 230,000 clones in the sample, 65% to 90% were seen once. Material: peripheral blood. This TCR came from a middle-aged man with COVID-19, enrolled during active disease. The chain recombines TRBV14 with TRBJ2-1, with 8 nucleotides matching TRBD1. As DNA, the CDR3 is TGTGCCAGCAGCTTTTTTTCCGGGACAGGTGCCTACAATGAGCAGTTCTTC. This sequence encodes CASSFFSGTGAYNEQFF.